Below, 3 T cell receptor beta chains from the same sample are listed, as sequenced in a study of T cell responses to AZD1222 COVID-19 vaccine. Sequencing used immunoSEQ multiplex PCR; TCRdb keeps in-frame clones, though not all of them. The sample has about 69,000 clones; approximately 82% are singletons. The material was peripheral blood, obtained 28 days after the second AZD1222 dose. The receptors were sampled from an adult who received the AZD1222 COVID-19 vaccine.

This chain joins TRBV19 and TRBJ2-3; no clear D gene. The CDR3 totals 11 residues. V gave up 6 bases and J gave up 2 bases, with 3 bases separating them. Germline V gives CDR1 LNHDA, CDR2 SQIVND (reference sequence). In DNA form, the CDR3 reads TGTGCCAGTAGGCTCACAGATACGCAGTATTTT. Translated: CASRLTDTQYF. Variable domain in full (rest from reference TRBV19 and TRBJ2-3): DGGITQSPKYLFRKEGQNVTLSCEQNLNHDAMYWYRQDPGQGLRLIYYSQIVNDFQKGDIAEGYSVSREKKESFPLTVTSAQKNPTAFYLCASRLTDTQYFGPGTRLTVL.

The genes are TRBV6-5 and TRBJ2-1; TRBD2 matches 8 bases. Germline CDR1 reads MNHEY; CDR2 reads SVGAGI. The CDR3 is made up of 14 amino acids. The V segment lost 5 bases and the J segment 8 bases; nucleotides outside the gene matches: 8. The CDR3 region has the DNA TGTGCCAGCAGTCAGCGGGGGCCCGAGGATGAGCAGTTCTTC. It specifies CASSQRGPEDEQFF.

This clone was recorded once. The chain carries TRBV12-3 or TRBV12-4 and TRBJ1-2, with 7 bases aligning to TRBD1. V shed 4 bases, J shed 5 bases, and the junction held 4 bases outside the gene matches. The CDR3 contains 13 residues. CDR3 bases: TGTGCCAGCAGTTGGACAGGAAGATATGGCTACACCTTC. Its translation is CASSWTGRYGYTF.